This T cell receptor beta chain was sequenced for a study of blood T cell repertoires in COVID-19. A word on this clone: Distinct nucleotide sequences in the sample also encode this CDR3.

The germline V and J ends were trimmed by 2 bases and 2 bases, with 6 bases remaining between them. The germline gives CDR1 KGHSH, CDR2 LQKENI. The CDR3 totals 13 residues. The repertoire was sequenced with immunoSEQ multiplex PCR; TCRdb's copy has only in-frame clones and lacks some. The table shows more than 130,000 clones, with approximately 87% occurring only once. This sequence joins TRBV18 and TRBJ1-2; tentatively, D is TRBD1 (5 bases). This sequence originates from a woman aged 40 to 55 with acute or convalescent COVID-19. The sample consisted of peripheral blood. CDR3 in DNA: TGTGCCAGCTCACCAGACAGCAACTATGGCTACACCTTC. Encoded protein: CASSPDSNYGYTF.